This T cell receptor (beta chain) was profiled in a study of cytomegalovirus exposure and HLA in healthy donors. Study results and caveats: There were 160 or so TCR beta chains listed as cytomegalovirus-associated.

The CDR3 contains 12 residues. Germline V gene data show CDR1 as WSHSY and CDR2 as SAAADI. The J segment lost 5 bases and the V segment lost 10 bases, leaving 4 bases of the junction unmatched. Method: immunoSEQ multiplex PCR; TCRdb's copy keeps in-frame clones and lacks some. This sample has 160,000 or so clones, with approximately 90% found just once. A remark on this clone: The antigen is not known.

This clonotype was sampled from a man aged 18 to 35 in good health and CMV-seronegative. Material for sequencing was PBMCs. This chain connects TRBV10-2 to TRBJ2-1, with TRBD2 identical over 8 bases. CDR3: CATREGNNEQFF. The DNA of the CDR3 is TGCGCCACCCGGGAGGGAAACAATGAGCAGTTCTTC.